Listed below are T cell receptor beta chains from one sample, sequenced in a study of blood T cell repertoires in COVID-19. Repertoires were generated with immunoSEQ multiplex PCR, while TCRdb's copy carries only in-frame clones and drops some. The data hold tens of thousands of clones, with around 84% observed a single time. The sample was peripheral blood. All receptors come from a man in his sixties with acute or convalescent COVID-19. CDR3s include the opening cysteine and the closing phenylalanine or tryptophan. The order of the fields is J gene, clone size, D gene, V gene, CDR3 protein, CDR3 DNA. D genes are given only for firm matches. Clone size is not always given. Where it is, it says once, few, many or a class for expanded clones.

j_gene: TRBJ2-3; abundance: -; d_gene: -; v_gene: TRBV2; CDR3aa: CASSVKGDTQYF; CDR3nt: TGTGCCAGCAGTGTAAAGGGGGATACGCAGTATTTT
j_gene: TRBJ2-2; abundance: -; d_gene: TRBD1; v_gene: TRBV3-1/TRBV3-2; CDR3aa: CASTTGSGTGELFF; CDR3nt: TGTGCCAGTACGACAGGGTCAGGCACCGGGGAGCTGTTTTTT
j_gene: TRBJ1-2; abundance: -; d_gene: -; v_gene: TRBV2; CDR3aa: CASTVTAVYGYTF; CDR3nt: TGTGCCAGCACCGTGACAGCCGTCTATGGCTACACCTTC
j_gene: TRBJ1-3; abundance: -; d_gene: -; v_gene: TRBV29-1; CDR3aa: CSVAGVTGNTIYF; CDR3nt: TGCAGCGTTGCGGGGGTAACTGGAAACACCATATATTTT
j_gene: TRBJ2-7; abundance: -; d_gene: -; v_gene: TRBV11-2; CDR3aa: CASSLDMLAPYEQYF; CDR3nt: TGTGCCAGCAGCTTAGATATGCTAGCTCCCTACGAGCAGTACTTC
j_gene: TRBJ2-1; abundance: -; d_gene: TRBD2; v_gene: TRBV28; CDR3aa: CASSTPLAGGDNEQFF; CDR3nt: TGTGCCAGCAGCACACCCCTAGCGGGGGGGGACAATGAGCAGTTCTTC
j_gene: TRBJ2-5; abundance: -; d_gene: TRBD2; v_gene: TRBV27; CDR3aa: CASSSHSGGERETQYF; CDR3nt: TGTGCCAGCAGTTCTCATAGCGGGGGGGAACGAGAGACCCAGTACTTC
j_gene: TRBJ1-1; abundance: -; d_gene: -; v_gene: TRBV18; CDR3aa: CASSPGGAGTEAFF; CDR3nt: TGTGCCAGCTCACCCGGGGGGGCGGGAACTGAAGCTTTCTTT
j_gene: TRBJ1-6; abundance: -; d_gene: -; v_gene: TRBV9; CDR3aa: CASSVGQGLDSPLHF; CDR3nt: TGTGCCAGCAGCGTAGGGCAGGGGCTTGATTCACCCCTCCACTTT
j_gene: TRBJ1-3; abundance: -; d_gene: -; v_gene: TRBV19; CDR3aa: CASKKDIYSGNTIYF; CDR3nt: TGTGCCAGTAAAAAGGACATCTACTCTGGAAACACCATATATTTT
j_gene: TRBJ1-2; abundance: -; d_gene: -; v_gene: TRBV5-6; CDR3aa: CASSLGATSNYGYTF; CDR3nt: TGTGCCAGCAGCTTGGGGGCCACTTCTAACTATGGCTACACCTTC
j_gene: TRBJ2-7; abundance: -; d_gene: TRBD1; v_gene: TRBV4-3; CDR3aa: CASSPQGSGQAYEQYF; CDR3nt: TGCGCCAGCAGCCCTCAAGGGTCGGGACAGGCCTACGAGCAGTACTTC
j_gene: TRBJ1-1; abundance: -; d_gene: -; v_gene: TRBV7-6; CDR3aa: CASSLSGGRATEAFF; CDR3nt: TGTGCCAGCAGCTTATCGGGGGGCAGGGCCACTGAAGCTTTCTTT
j_gene: TRBJ2-3; abundance: -; d_gene: TRBD2; v_gene: TRBV24-1; CDR3aa: CATSDQGGTSTDTQYF; CDR3nt: TGTGCCACCAGTGATCAGGGAGGGACTAGCACAGATACGCAGTATTTT
j_gene: TRBJ2-3; abundance: -; d_gene: TRBD1; v_gene: TRBV30; CDR3aa: CAWAPWGQGKYF; CDR3nt: TGTGCCTGGGCTCCCTGGGGACAGGGAAAGTATTTT
j_gene: TRBJ1-3; abundance: -; d_gene: -; v_gene: TRBV9; CDR3aa: CASSPRGRPSEGNTIYF; CDR3nt: TGTGCCAGCAGCCCTCGAGGGAGGCCCTCGGAGGGAAACACCATATATTTT
j_gene: TRBJ2-1; abundance: -; d_gene: TRBD2; v_gene: TRBV11-3; CDR3aa: CASSFSGGSYNEQFF; CDR3nt: TGTGCCAGCAGCTTTAGCGGGGGTTCCTACAATGAGCAGTTCTTC
j_gene: TRBJ2-5; abundance: -; d_gene: TRBD1; v_gene: TRBV5-1; CDR3aa: CASSFSDRTQETQYF; CDR3nt: TGCGCCAGCAGCTTTTCGGACAGGACCCAAGAGACCCAGTACTTC
j_gene: TRBJ1-6; abundance: -; d_gene: -; v_gene: TRBV5-1; CDR3aa: CASSFNRVESSYNSPLHF; CDR3nt: TGCGCCAGCAGCTTTAACAGGGTGGAGAGCTCCTATAATTCACCCCTCCACTTT
j_gene: TRBJ1-2; abundance: -; d_gene: -; v_gene: TRBV7-9; CDR3aa: CASSLAGSVYGYTF; CDR3nt: TGTGCCAGCAGCTTAGCAGGAAGCGTCTATGGCTACACCTTC
j_gene: TRBJ1-2; abundance: -; d_gene: -; v_gene: TRBV6-2/TRBV6-3; CDR3aa: CASSYRQGRLSGYTF; CDR3nt: TGTGCCAGCAGTTACAGGCAGGGGCGTCTGAGTGGCTACACCTTC
j_gene: TRBJ2-2; abundance: -; d_gene: -; v_gene: TRBV4-3; CDR3aa: CASSQDWGGNTGELFF; CDR3nt: TGCGCCAGCAGCCAAGATTGGGGAGGCAACACCGGGGAGCTGTTTTTT
j_gene: TRBJ1-1; abundance: -; d_gene: -; v_gene: TRBV4-3; CDR3aa: CASSQEAANTEAFF; CDR3nt: TGCGCCAGCAGCCAAGAAGCGGCGAACACTGAAGCTTTCTTT
j_gene: TRBJ1-5; abundance: -; d_gene: -; v_gene: TRBV2; CDR3aa: CASMGGGRGGPQHF; CDR3nt: TGTGCCAGCATGGGGGGAGGAAGGGGTGGGCCCCAGCATTTT
j_gene: TRBJ1-4; abundance: -; d_gene: TRBD1; v_gene: TRBV7-2; CDR3aa: CASSLTGSRGNEKLFF; CDR3nt: TGTGCCAGCAGCTTGACAGGGAGTAGGGGGAATGAAAAACTGTTTTTT
j_gene: TRBJ2-5; abundance: -; d_gene: TRBD2; v_gene: TRBV18; CDR3aa: CASSPGLAAQETQYF; CDR3nt: TGTGCCAGCTCACCAGGACTAGCCGCCCAAGAGACCCAGTACTTC
j_gene: TRBJ1-5; abundance: -; d_gene: -; v_gene: TRBV28; CDR3aa: CASSTPTAYSNQPQHF; CDR3nt: TGTGCCAGCAGTACCCCGACAGCTTATAGCAATCAGCCCCAGCATTTT
j_gene: TRBJ2-7; abundance: -; d_gene: TRBD2; v_gene: TRBV5-4; CDR3aa: CASSLAILAGDRVEQYF; CDR3nt: TGTGCCAGCAGCTTGGCCATCCTGGCGGGGGACCGGGTAGAGCAGTACTTC
j_gene: TRBJ2-1; abundance: -; d_gene: -; v_gene: TRBV7-9; CDR3aa: CASSPQGGINEQFF; CDR3nt: TGTGCCAGCAGCCCTCAAGGAGGGATCAATGAGCAGTTCTTC
j_gene: TRBJ2-7; abundance: once; d_gene: -; v_gene: TRBV7-2; CDR3aa: CASSPDRYYEQYF; CDR3nt: TGTGCCAGCAGCCCAGACAGATACTACGAGCAGTACTTC
j_gene: TRBJ2-5; abundance: -; d_gene: TRBD1; v_gene: TRBV10-3; CDR3aa: CAISRGQAQETQYF; CDR3nt: TGTGCCATCAGTCGGGGACAGGCTCAAGAGACCCAGTACTTC
j_gene: TRBJ1-5; abundance: -; d_gene: -; v_gene: TRBV28; CDR3aa: CASSFWANSNQPQHF; CDR3nt: TGTGCCAGCAGTTTTTGGGCGAATAGCAATCAGCCCCAGCATTTT
j_gene: TRBJ2-5; abundance: -; d_gene: TRBD2; v_gene: TRBV7-9; CDR3aa: CASSPGLAGLKAETQYF; CDR3nt: TGTGCCAGCAGCCCAGGACTAGCGGGGCTCAAGGCGGAGACCCAGTACTTC
j_gene: TRBJ1-1; abundance: -; d_gene: -; v_gene: TRBV5-1; CDR3aa: CASSLRVGGLNTEAFF; CDR3nt: TGCGCCAGCAGCCTTCGCGTGGGGGGATTGAACACTGAAGCTTTCTTT
j_gene: TRBJ2-1; abundance: -; d_gene: -; v_gene: TRBV11-2; CDR3aa: CASSLSRSFGEQFF; CDR3nt: TGTGCCAGCAGCCTATCACGGAGTTTTGGTGAGCAGTTCTTC
j_gene: TRBJ2-2; abundance: -; d_gene: TRBD2; v_gene: TRBV4-1; CDR3aa: CASSQGLAGVINTGELFF; CDR3nt: TGCGCCAGCAGCCAAGGACTAGCGGGGGTCATCAACACCGGGGAGCTGTTTTTT
j_gene: TRBJ1-2; abundance: -; d_gene: TRBD1; v_gene: TRBV7-9; CDR3aa: CASSLARRGVGYTF; CDR3nt: TGTGCCAGCAGCTTAGCCCGCAGGGGGGTTGGCTACACCTTC
j_gene: TRBJ2-1; abundance: -; d_gene: TRBD1; v_gene: TRBV15; CDR3aa: CATSRDFGQDREQFF; CDR3nt: TGTGCCACCAGCAGAGATTTTGGACAGGATCGTGAGCAGTTCTTC
j_gene: TRBJ2-2; abundance: -; d_gene: -; v_gene: TRBV4-1; CDR3aa: CASSQIDRNTGELFF; CDR3nt: TGCGCCAGCAGTCAGATTGACAGGAACACCGGGGAGCTGTTTTTT
j_gene: TRBJ1-5; abundance: -; d_gene: -; v_gene: TRBV28; CDR3aa: CASSLGRGGGNQPQHF; CDR3nt: TGTGCCAGCAGTTTAGGCAGGGGTGGTGGCAATCAGCCCCAGCATTTT
j_gene: TRBJ1-2; abundance: -; d_gene: -; v_gene: TRBV5-4; CDR3aa: CASSPRGGSYGYTF; CDR3nt: TGTGCCAGCAGCCCCCGTGGGGGGTCTTATGGCTACACCTTC
j_gene: TRBJ2-1; abundance: -; d_gene: -; v_gene: TRBV7-9; CDR3aa: CASSSTTGNSYNEQFF; CDR3nt: TGTGCCAGCAGCTCGACGACAGGAAATTCCTACAATGAGCAGTTCTTC
j_gene: TRBJ2-3; abundance: once; d_gene: -; v_gene: TRBV5-4; CDR3aa: CANALSDTQYF; CDR3nt: TGTGCCAACGCGTTGTCAGATACGCAGTATTTT
j_gene: TRBJ2-2; abundance: -; d_gene: TRBD2; v_gene: TRBV19; CDR3aa: CASSIDREGLNTGELFF; CDR3nt: TGTGCCAGTAGTATAGATCGGGAGGGGCTTAACACCGGGGAGCTGTTTTTT
j_gene: TRBJ2-1; abundance: -; d_gene: TRBD1; v_gene: TRBV24-1; CDR3aa: CATSDYPGQGIDEQFF; CDR3nt: TGTGCCACCAGTGATTACCCGGGACAGGGCATCGACGAGCAGTTCTTC
j_gene: TRBJ2-2; abundance: -; d_gene: -; v_gene: TRBV14; CDR3aa: CASSRARRTDANTGELFF; CDR3nt: TGTGCCAGCAGCCGAGCCCGCAGGACAGACGCGAACACCGGGGAGCTGTTTTTT
j_gene: TRBJ2-3; abundance: -; d_gene: -; v_gene: TRBV25-1; CDR3aa: CASSGFLGGGTDTQYF; CDR3nt: TGTGCCAGCAGTGGATTCTTGGGCGGGGGCACAGATACGCAGTATTTT
j_gene: TRBJ2-7; abundance: -; d_gene: TRBD1; v_gene: TRBV28; CDR3aa: CASKRDRGFYEQYF; CDR3nt: TGTGCCAGCAAAAGGGACAGAGGGTTCTACGAGCAGTACTTC
j_gene: TRBJ1-5; abundance: -; d_gene: TRBD1; v_gene: TRBV19; CDR3aa: CASRIRAGGRADNQPQHF; CDR3nt: TGTGCCAGTAGAATCAGGGCAGGGGGCCGAGCAGACAATCAGCCCCAGCATTTT
j_gene: TRBJ2-3; abundance: -; d_gene: -; v_gene: TRBV14; CDR3aa: CASSQVSGTTTDTQYF; CDR3nt: TGTGCCAGCAGCCAAGTATCCGGGACAACTACAGATACGCAGTATTTT